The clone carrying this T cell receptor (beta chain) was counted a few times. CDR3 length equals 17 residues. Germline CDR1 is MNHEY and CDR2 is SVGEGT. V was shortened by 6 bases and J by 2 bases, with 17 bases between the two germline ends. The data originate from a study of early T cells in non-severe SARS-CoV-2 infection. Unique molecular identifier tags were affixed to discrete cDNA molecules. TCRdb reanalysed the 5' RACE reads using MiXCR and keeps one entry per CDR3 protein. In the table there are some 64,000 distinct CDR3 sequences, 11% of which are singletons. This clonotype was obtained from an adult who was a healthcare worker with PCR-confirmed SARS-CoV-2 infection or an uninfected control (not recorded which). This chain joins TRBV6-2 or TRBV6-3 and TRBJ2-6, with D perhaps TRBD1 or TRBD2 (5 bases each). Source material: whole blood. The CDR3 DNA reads TGTGCCAGCAGCCCCTACGAGGGGCCGGCTGGGGCCAACGTCCTGACTTTC. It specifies CASSPYEGPAGANVLTF.